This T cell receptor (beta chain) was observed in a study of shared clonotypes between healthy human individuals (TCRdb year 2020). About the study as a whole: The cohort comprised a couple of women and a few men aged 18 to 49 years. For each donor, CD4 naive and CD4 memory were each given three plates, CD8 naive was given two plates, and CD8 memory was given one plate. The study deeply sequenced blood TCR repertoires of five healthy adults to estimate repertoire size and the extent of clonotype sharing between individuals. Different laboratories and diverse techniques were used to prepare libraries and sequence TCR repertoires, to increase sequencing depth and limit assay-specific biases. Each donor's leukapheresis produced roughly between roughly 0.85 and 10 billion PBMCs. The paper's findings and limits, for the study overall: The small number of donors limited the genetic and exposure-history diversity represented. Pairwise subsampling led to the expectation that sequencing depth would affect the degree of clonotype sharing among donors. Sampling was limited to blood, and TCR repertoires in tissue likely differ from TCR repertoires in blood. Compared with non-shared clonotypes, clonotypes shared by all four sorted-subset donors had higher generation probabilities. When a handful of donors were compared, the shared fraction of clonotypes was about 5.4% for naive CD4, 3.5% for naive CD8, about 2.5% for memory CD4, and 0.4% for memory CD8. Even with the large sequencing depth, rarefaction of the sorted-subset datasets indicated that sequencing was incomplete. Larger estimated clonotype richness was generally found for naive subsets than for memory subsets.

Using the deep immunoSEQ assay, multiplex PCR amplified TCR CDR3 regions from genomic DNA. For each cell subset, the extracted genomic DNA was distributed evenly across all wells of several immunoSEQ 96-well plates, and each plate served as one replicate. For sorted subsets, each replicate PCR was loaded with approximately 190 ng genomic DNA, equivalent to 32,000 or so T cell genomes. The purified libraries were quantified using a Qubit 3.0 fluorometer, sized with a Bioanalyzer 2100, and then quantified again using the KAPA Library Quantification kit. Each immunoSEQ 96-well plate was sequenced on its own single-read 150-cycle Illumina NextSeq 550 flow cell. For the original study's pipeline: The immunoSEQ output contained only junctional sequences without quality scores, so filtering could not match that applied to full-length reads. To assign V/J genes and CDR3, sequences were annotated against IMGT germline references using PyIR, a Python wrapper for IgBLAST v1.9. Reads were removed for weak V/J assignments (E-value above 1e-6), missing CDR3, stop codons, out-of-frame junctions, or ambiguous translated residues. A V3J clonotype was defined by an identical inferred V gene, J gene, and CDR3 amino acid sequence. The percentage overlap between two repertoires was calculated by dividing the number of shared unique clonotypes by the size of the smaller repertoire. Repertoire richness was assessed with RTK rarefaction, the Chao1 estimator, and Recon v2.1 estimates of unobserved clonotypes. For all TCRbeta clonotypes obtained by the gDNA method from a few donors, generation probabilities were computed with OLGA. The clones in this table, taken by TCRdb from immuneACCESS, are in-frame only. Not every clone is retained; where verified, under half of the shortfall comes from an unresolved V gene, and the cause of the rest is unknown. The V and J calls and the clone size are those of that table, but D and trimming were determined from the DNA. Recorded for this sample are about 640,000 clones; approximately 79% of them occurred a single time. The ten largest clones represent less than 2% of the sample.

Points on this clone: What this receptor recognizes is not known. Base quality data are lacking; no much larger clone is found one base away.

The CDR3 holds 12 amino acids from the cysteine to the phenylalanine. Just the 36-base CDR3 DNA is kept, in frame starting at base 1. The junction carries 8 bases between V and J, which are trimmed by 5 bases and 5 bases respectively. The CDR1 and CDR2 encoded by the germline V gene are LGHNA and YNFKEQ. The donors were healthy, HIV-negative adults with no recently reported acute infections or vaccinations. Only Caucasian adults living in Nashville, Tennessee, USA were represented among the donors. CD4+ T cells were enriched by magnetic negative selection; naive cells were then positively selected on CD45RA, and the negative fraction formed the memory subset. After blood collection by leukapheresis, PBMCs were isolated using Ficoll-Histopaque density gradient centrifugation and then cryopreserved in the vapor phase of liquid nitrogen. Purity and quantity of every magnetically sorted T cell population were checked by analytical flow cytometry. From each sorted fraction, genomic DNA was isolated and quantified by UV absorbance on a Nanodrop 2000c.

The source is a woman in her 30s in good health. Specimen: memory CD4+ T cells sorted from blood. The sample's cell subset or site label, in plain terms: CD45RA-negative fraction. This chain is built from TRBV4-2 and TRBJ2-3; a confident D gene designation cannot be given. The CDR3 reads CASSLRGDTQYF. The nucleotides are TGTGCCAGCAGCTTACGAGGAGATACGCAGTATTTT.